These 9 T cell receptor beta chains share one sample of origin, sequenced in a study of blood T cell repertoires in COVID-19. Method: immunoSEQ multiplex PCR; TCRdb's copy keeps in-frame clones and lacks some. The sample shows about 260,000 clones, more than 75% of them seen only once. The material sequenced was peripheral blood. Receptors were obtained from a man aged 40-50 years who had recovered from COVID-19.

CDR3 amino acids: CASSLPVRGDGYTF. CDR3 nucleotide sequence: TGTGCCAGCAGCTTGCCTGTGCGGGGCGATGGCTACACCTTC. V is TRBV5-4 and J is TRBJ1-2; D may be TRBD1 (5 bases). This CDR3 contains 14 residues. Germline assignment: CDR1 SGHNT and CDR2 YYREEE (reference sequence). The V end was cut by 1 base, the J end by 6 bases, with 13 bases between.

This rearrangement joins TRBV24-1 to TRBJ2-5; 9 bases match TRBD1. Trimming removed 4 bases from V and 4 bases from J; junction bases left unmatched: 3. Germline V gene lookup returns CDR1 KGHDR and CDR2 SFDVKD. This CDR3 has 14 residues. The CDR3 sequence: CATSETGGTETQYF. The CDR3 nucleotides read TGTGCCACCAGTGAAACAGGGGGCACAGAGACCCAGTACTTC.

This clone has a single count. The chain joins TRBV12-3 or TRBV12-4 to TRBJ1-1; D uncertain. Deletions cut 7 bases from V and 0 bases from J, with 9 bases between. The CDR3 has 13 residues. The CDR3 loop is CASILHLNTEAFF. CDR3 nucleotide sequence: TGTGCCAGCATACTACACCTGAACACTGAAGCTTTCTTT.

The chain joins TRBV9 to TRBJ2-1; 10 bases line up with TRBD2. The CDR3 loop spans 16 amino acids. J was trimmed by 4 bases and V by 4 bases; bases with no gene match: 8. Germline lookup yields CDR1 SGDLS and CDR2 YYNGEE. CDR3 nucleotide sequence: TGTGCCAGCAGCTTTACACGGACTAGCGGTTACAATGAGCAGTTCTTC. It translates to CASSFTRTSGYNEQFF.

J is TRBJ2-5 and V is TRBV5-1, with D possibly TRBD2 on 8 matching bases. The CDR3 extends over 15 amino acids. Germline V gene lookup returns CDR1 SGHRS and CDR2 YFSETQ. The V end was cut by 0 bases, the J end by 4 bases, with 13 bases between. The CDR3 here is CASSLGQGLGETQYF. The CDR3 coding sequence is TGCGCCAGCAGCTTGGGACAGGGACTAGGAGAGACCCAGTACTTC.

The CDR3 nucleotides are TGTGCCAGCAGCCCCCCGGACAGGGGATGGGACACTGAAGCTTTCTTT. Translating gives CASSPPDRGWDTEAFF. V and J are TRBV2 and TRBJ1-1; 9 nucleotides line up with TRBD1. V shed 6 bases, J shed 3 bases, and the junction held 11 bases outside the gene matches. CDR3 size: 16 residues. From germline, CDR1 is SNHLY and CDR2 FYNNEI.

The J gene is TRBJ2-5, the V gene TRBV4-1; a weak D match, TRBD1 (6 bases). V shed 3 bases and J shed 2 bases, with 16 bases lying between them. In germline, CDR1 is MGHRA, CDR2 YSYEKL. There are 16 residues in the CDR3. In nucleotides, the CDR3 is TGCGCCAGCAGCCAGCCCCCGGCAGGGGATCAAGAGACCCAGTACTTC. This translates into CASSQPPAGDQETQYF.

V usage is TRBV6-5 and J usage is TRBJ2-1; TRBD2 might be the D (5 bases). V was trimmed by 8 bases and J by 7 bases, leaving 9 bases between them. The CDR3 spans 11 residues. Germline CDR1 is MNHEY and CDR2 is SVGAGI. The CDR3 nucleotides read TGTGCCAGCGAGGGCGGGAATGAGCAGTTCTTC. Translation: CASEGGNEQFF.

The chain employs TRBV21-1 and TRBJ2-7; the D call TRBD1 from the table was never checked on the DNA. TRBV21-1 constitutes a pseudogene. The CDR3 totals 15 residues. CDR3 nucleotide sequence: TGTGCCAGCAGCATCCGGGACAGGACCACCTACGAGCAGTACTTC. Protein: CASSIRDRTTYEQYF.